This passage covers 9 T cell receptor beta chains from one sample sequenced in a study of blood T cell repertoires in COVID-19. The data were produced by immunoSEQ multiplex PCR, yet TCRdb's version contains in-frame clones alone and is incomplete. Of roughly 130,000 clones in the sample, roughly 85% were seen once. Sequencing was carried out using peripheral blood. Source of these receptors: a man aged 40-49 years with acute or convalescent COVID-19.

For this clone: A read error may explain this, as a much larger clone is one base away. The rearrangement uses TRBV7-2 and TRBJ1-1, with 7 bases identical to TRBD1. Trimming took 5 bases from V and 4 from J; bases not matched to a gene: 13. The CDR3 is 16 residues long. Germline values: CDR1 SGHTA, CDR2 FQGNSA. The CDR3: CTSSPTTGPRGTEAFF. The CDR3, as DNA: TGTACCAGCAGCCCAACGACAGGGCCTCGTGGCACTGAAGCTTTCTTT.

The rearrangement links TRBV19 to TRBJ1-2, with 7 bases identical to TRBD1. Per the germline V gene, CDR1 is LNHDA and CDR2 is SQIVND (reference sequence). The ends lost 3 bases at V and 0 bases at J; junction bases unmatched: 7. This CDR3 is built from 16 residues. CDR3: CASSMSGDRTNYGYTF. Written as DNA, the CDR3 is TGTGCCAGTAGTATGTCTGGGGACAGAACTAACTATGGCTACACCTTC.

The chain has TRBV7-3 and TRBJ2-3; maybe TRBD2 (5 bases). Germline V gene data show CDR1 as SGHTA and CDR2 as FQGTGA. There are 13 residues in the CDR3. V shed 3 bases and J shed 4 bases, with 8 bases lying between them. CDR3: CASSLEVSDTQYF. CDR3 nucleotides: TGTGCCAGCAGCTTGGAGGTTTCAGATACGCAGTATTTT.

This chain joins TRBV5-1 and TRBJ2-7; D might be TRBD1 (6 bases). The V and J ends lost 4 bases and 1 base respectively, with 12 bases between them. The CDR3 spans 14 residues. Germline CDR1 SGHRS, CDR2 YFSETQ. The DNA of the CDR3 is TGCGCCAGCAGCCCACCGGGACAATCCTACGAGCAGTACTTC. Translating gives CASSPPGQSYEQYF.

This clone was counted between two and nine times. CDR3 region: CASSLGGQSGYEQYF. The CDR3 bases are TGTGCCAGCAGCTTAGGGGGACAGAGTGGGTACGAGCAGTACTTC. The chain has TRBV7-2 and TRBJ2-7; 7 bases are a match to TRBD1. Germline assignment: CDR1 SGHTA and CDR2 FQGNSA. After removal of 1 base from V and 4 bases from J, the junction contained 7 bases not matched to a gene. The CDR3 sequence is 15 residues long.

V usage is TRBV30 and J usage is TRBJ1-6; tentative D call: TRBD1 (6 bases). Germline V CDR1 and CDR2: GTSNPN, SVGIG (reference sequence). Trimming shortened V by 1 base and J by 7 bases, and 8 bases separated the two germline ends. The CDR3 covers 13 residues. The CDR3 region is CAWSGQENSPLHF. DNA for the CDR3: TGTGCCTGGAGTGGACAGGAGAATTCACCCCTCCACTTT.

The rearrangement uses TRBV12-2 and TRBJ1-3; TRBD1, the table's D call, lacks a check against the DNA. TRBV12-2 is a known pseudogene. The CDR3 has 15 amino acids. For the CDR3, the DNA is TGTGCAAGTCGCTTGACAGGGGGCTCAGGAAACACCATATATTTT. This encodes CASRLTGGSGNTIYF.

The chain combines TRBV6-6 with TRBJ2-7; possible D gene TRBD2, 6 bases. This CDR3 is built from 15 residues. Germline V gene data show CDR1 as MNHNY and CDR2 as SVGAGI (reference sequence). V lost 5 bases and J 0 bases, leaving 14 bases between the germline ends. The DNA of the CDR3 is TGTGCCAGCAGTACTGTGGGCGGGGCCTCCTACGAGCAGTACTTC. As protein: CASSTVGGASYEQYF.

The chain links TRBV7-6 to TRBJ2-7; 9 bases align to TRBD1. Trimming took 2 bases from V and 5 from J; bases not matched to a gene: 4. Per germline, CDR1 SGHVS and CDR2 FNYEAQ. The CDR3 runs to 14 residues. The CDR3 region has the DNA TGTGCCAGCAGCTTAATAGGGACAGGGCACGAGCAGTACTTC. This sequence encodes CASSLIGTGHEQYF.